The clone carrying this TCR beta chain was detected ten times or more. Its specificity is not known. The V segment lost 5 bases and the J segment 9 bases; nucleotides outside the gene matches: 4. The CDR3 loop spans 12 amino acids. This sample is drawn from a study of T cells in Graves' hyperthyroidism and ophthalmopathy. Stability of Graves' hyperthyroidism was defined as absent ophthalmopathy progression within 18 months. Study results and caveats: Blood also showed most of the thyroid clonotypes that were expanded above 0.001.

The investigators amplified TCR beta CDR3 regions from RNA transcripts. First-round RT-PCR with HTBI primers amplified the TCR CDR3 region. TCRdb analysed the multiplex PCR reads with MiXCR anew, one entry per CDR3 protein. The repertoire includes under 450,000 distinct CDR3 sequences, about 15% of them detected once, and 13% to 15% sits in the top ten. Sequencing was done on a sample of blood. This receptor was identified in a woman under 30 with Graves' hyperthyroidism. This chain uses TRBV12-3 or TRBV12-4 with TRBJ1-5; 7 nucleotides align to TRBD1. The CDR3 loop is CASSRDSRPQHF. The CDR3 DNA sequence: TGTGCCAGCAGTCGGGACAGCAGGCCCCAGCATTTT.